Below are 7 T cell receptor beta chains sequenced from a single sample in a study of cytotoxic CD8 clonotypes in ibrutinib-treated CLL (dated by TCRdb to the early 2020s). The meaning of the sample's time point label: approximately eleven months on ibrutinib. Libraries were prepared through the immunoSEQ multiplex PCR assay. TCRdb obtained this table from immuneACCESS and retained in-frame rearrangements with V and J assigned. These tables miss some clones; where compared with another copy, unresolved V genes account for less than half of the shortfall, and the remainder is unexplained. Counted in this sample were 150,000 to 200,000 clones; 81% of them appeared once. The top ten clones comprise roughly 2% of the sample. The material was PBMCs, obtained after 12 months of ibrutinib treatment. The source of these receptors is a human donor with chronic lymphocytic leukemia.

The V and J genes are TRBV5-6 and TRBJ2-1, with D unclear. Germline lookup yields CDR1 SGHDT and CDR2 YYEEEE. The germline V and J ends were trimmed by 3 bases and 7 bases, with 14 bases remaining between them. CDR3 length: 14 residues. The CDR3 nucleotides read TGTGCCAGCAGCTCGGCCCTCCGGATGAATGAGCAGTTCTTC. This encodes CASSSALRMNEQFF.

This sequence joins TRBV7-9 and TRBJ1-1; TRBD1 aligns across 10 bases. Germline CDR1 SEHNR, CDR2 FQNEAQ (reference sequence). This CDR3 comprises 14 residues. J was trimmed by 6 bases and V by 6 bases; bases with no gene match: 7. This chain's CDR3 is CASRPRDRGSEAFF. The CDR3 region has the DNA TGTGCCAGCAGGCCGAGGGACAGGGGCTCTGAAGCTTTCTTT.

The gene calls are TRBV28 and TRBJ1-2; 8 bases align to TRBD1. CDR1 is MDHEN and CDR2 is SYDVKM in the germline V gene. The length of the CDR3 is 16 residues. J was trimmed by 5 bases and V by 8 bases; bases with no gene match: 16. The CDR3 DNA follows: TGTGCCAGCCGTGCCGTCTCAGGGGGCTCGGGGTATGGCTACACCTTC. Its protein is CASRAVSGGSGYGYTF.

The chain is built from TRBV7-9 and TRBJ2-7, with TRBD2 identical over 9 bases. J was trimmed by 2 bases and V by 4 bases; bases with no gene match: 9. The CDR3 has 16 amino acids. From germline, CDR1 is SEHNR and CDR2 FQNEAQ (reference sequence). CDR3 coding DNA: TGTGCCAGCAGCTCCTCCACTAGCGGGCCTCCCTACGAGCAGTACTTC. Its protein product is CASSSSTSGPPYEQYF.

V gene TRBV5-6 combines with J gene TRBJ1-1; no firm D call. V was pared by 0 bases and J by 8 bases, with 5 bases between. The CDR3 runs to 11 residues. CDR1 and CDR2 (germline): SGHDT, YYEEEE. The CDR3 nucleotides read TGTGCCAGCAGCTTGGTGGGGGAAGCTTTCTTT. Translation gives CASSLVGEAFF.

This chain links TRBV11-3 with TRBJ2-2; D is perhaps TRBD1 (5 bases). The germline CDR1 and CDR2 sequences are SGHNT and YENEEA. Trimming took 11 bases from V and 4 from J, leaving 14 bases between them. The CDR3 has 13 amino acids. The chain's CDR3 is CASQGDFTGELFF. The CDR3 DNA sequence: TGTGCCTCCCAAGGGGATTTCACCGGGGAGCTGTTTTTT.

This rearrangement joins TRBV27 to TRBJ2-7; possibly TRBD1 or TRBD2 for D (5 bases each). Germline CDR1 reads MNHEY; CDR2 reads SMNVEV (reference sequence). CDR3 length equals 14 residues. Trimming took 2 bases from V and 2 from J, leaving 10 bases between them. The CDR3 reads CASSLMGVAYEQYF. The CDR3 nucleotides read TGTGCCAGCAGTTTAATGGGGGTAGCCTACGAGCAGTACTTC.